The 29 T cell receptor beta chains below all came from one sample that was sequenced in a study of blood T cell repertoires in COVID-19. Using immunoSEQ multiplex PCR, the repertoire was profiled, and TCRdb retains in-frame clones only, with some absent. The sample includes just over 300,000 clones, roughly 89% seen only once; the top ten take about 8.9%. Sequenced material: PBMCs or T cells enriched from blood (not recorded which). Receptors were obtained from a woman between 18 and 29 years old who had recovered from COVID-19.

This rearrangement joins TRBV7-2 to TRBJ2-3, with 8 bases matching TRBD2. Germline loops: CDR1 SGHTA, CDR2 FQGNSA. The CDR3 contains 18 residues. V lost 2 bases to trimming and J lost 4 bases; unmatched junction nucleotides: 14. CDR3 protein: CASSLNPRVAGTSDTQYF. The CDR3 DNA follows: TGTGCCAGCAGCTTAAATCCCCGGGTAGCGGGAACATCAGATACGCAGTATTTT.

The V and J genes are TRBV5-1 and TRBJ1-6; 8 positions agree with TRBD1. With V trimmed by 3 bases and J by 10 bases, 9 bases remained unmatched. This CDR3 region has 15 residues. The germline V gene encodes CDR1 SGHRS and CDR2 YFSETQ. The CDR3, as DNA: TGCGCCAGCAGCTCGGCGGGGACAGGCTCCTCACCCCTCCACTTT. Translated: CASSSAGTGSSPLHF.

The count of this clone is one. The V and J genes are TRBV28 and TRBJ2-5; tentative D call: TRBD1 (5 bases). The V gene's germline CDR1 is MDHEN and CDR2 SYDVKM. Trimming left V 6 bases short and J 0 bases short, with 14 bases between. The CDR3 runs to 15 residues. The CDR3 spells CASRPNDSNQETQYF. The CDR3, as DNA: TGTGCCAGCAGACCGAACGACAGCAACCAAGAGACCCAGTACTTC.

The chain is built from TRBV6-5 and TRBJ2-7; 7 positions match TRBD2. The CDR3 is 13 amino acids. Germline V lookup: CDR1 MNHEY, CDR2 SVGAGI. The V and J ends lost 6 bases and 7 bases, in that order; junction bases with no gene match: 9. The CDR3 DNA is TGTGCCAGCAGGCAGCGCGGGGGAGGTGAGCAGTACTTC. It yields the protein CASRQRGGGEQYF.

The table lists this clone with many counts. CDR3 DNA sequence: TGTGCCAGCAGCTCAGGACTAGCGGGAGACGAGCAGTACTTC. This codes for CASSSGLAGDEQYF. The V gene is TRBV7-3, the J gene TRBJ2-7, with 13 bases fitting TRBD2. Germline V lookup: CDR1 SGHTA, CDR2 FQGTGA. The CDR3 has 14 residues. V lost 4 bases, J lost 5 bases, and 2 bases stayed unmatched.

V gene TRBV6-1 combines with J gene TRBJ1-2; 9 bases are a match to TRBD1. The length of the CDR3 is 13 residues. Germline V CDR1 and CDR2: MNHNS, SASEGT. After removal of 2 bases from V and 6 bases from J, the junction contained 1 base not matched to a gene. The chain's CDR3 is CASSERDRDGYTF. The CDR3 DNA reads as TGTGCCAGCAGTGAACGGGACAGGGATGGCTACACCTTC.

The chain recombines TRBV5-4 with TRBJ1-6, with a tentative D call TRBD1 (6 bases). The germline V gene encodes CDR1 SGHNT and CDR2 YYREEE (reference sequence). V was pared by 4 bases and J by 10 bases, with 18 bases between. The CDR3 extends over 15 amino acids. CDR3 residues: CASSRIDRSGSPLHF. The CDR3 bases are TGTGCCAGCAGCCGCATTGACAGGTCCGGGTCACCCCTCCACTTT. The entire variable domain, with the rest obtained from reference TRBV5-4 and TRBJ1-6, is as follows: ETGVTQSPTHLIKTRGQQVTLRCSSQSGHNTVSWYQQALGQGPQFIFQYYREEENGRGNFPPRFSGLQFPNYSSELNVNALELDDSALYLCASSRIDRSGSPLHFGNGTRLTVT.

This clone was counted once. The J gene is TRBJ1-2, the V gene TRBV24-1; 8 bases map to TRBD1. The CDR3 contains 14 residues. V gave up 2 bases and J gave up 4 bases; unmatched junction bases: 2. Germline V gene sequence: CDR1 KGHDR, CDR2 SFDVKD. The CDR3 DNA is TGTGCCACCAGTGATTCCGGGACAGGCTATGGCTACACCTTC. This encodes CATSDSGTGYGYTF.

The genes are TRBV7-2 and TRBJ1-2; D gene ambiguous. The CDR3 sequence is 15 residues long. In germline, CDR1 is SGHTA, CDR2 FQGNSA. The V end was cut by 5 bases, the J end by 1 base, with 14 bases between. The CDR3 is CASSLESDGNYGYTF. DNA for the CDR3: TGTGCCAGCAGCCTAGAGTCAGATGGTAACTATGGCTACACCTTC. Based on the CDR3 plus reference TRBV7-2 and TRBJ1-2, the full variable domain is GAGVSQSPSNKVTEKGKDVELRCDPISGHTALYWYRQSLGQGLEFLIYFQGNSAPDKSGLPSDRFSAERTGGSVSTLTIQRTQQEDSAVYLCASSLESDGNYGYTFGSGTRLTVV.

The chain carries TRBV28 and TRBJ1-1; D is possibly TRBD1 (6 bases). This CDR3 has 15 amino acids. V shed 7 bases and J shed 5 bases, with 20 bases lying between them. Germline assignment: CDR1 MDHEN and CDR2 SYDVKM. CDR3 sequence (DNA): TGTGCCAGCATTTCAGGTGGGGGGGCGCGTACTGAAGCTTTCTTT. This codes for CASISGGGARTEAFF. The full variable domain, with the rest looked up from reference TRBV28 and TRBJ1-1, is DVKVTQSSRYLVKRTGEKVFLECVQDMDHENMFWYRQDPGLGLRLIYFSYDVKMKEKGDIPEGYSVSREKKERFSLILESASTNQTSMYLCASISGGGARTEAFFGQGTRLTVV.

This clone was counted only a few times. The V and J genes are TRBV19 and TRBJ1-2; tentative D call: TRBD1 (6 bases). The CDR3 is 13 residues long. The V gene's germline CDR1 is LNHDA and CDR2 SQIVND (reference sequence). Trimming shortened V by 0 bases and J by 8 bases, and 10 bases separated the two germline ends. The CDR3 protein is CASSIDLRGGYTF. As DNA, the CDR3 is TGTGCCAGTAGTATAGATCTCAGGGGAGGCTACACCTTC.

CDR3 protein: CASSPRTGAVGHQHF. For the CDR3, the DNA is TGTGCCAGCAGCCCCCGGACAGGAGCCGTGGGGCACCAGCATTTT. The chain links TRBV5-8 to TRBJ1-5; TRBD1 matches 7 bases. Per germline, CDR1 SGHTS and CDR2 YDEGEE. The junction had 16 bases not matched to a gene; V was cut back by 4 bases and J by 12 bases. The CDR3 has 15 residues.

This clone occurred once. The chain uses TRBV11-2 and TRBJ2-2, with TRBD2 as a possible D gene (7 bases). Germline V CDR1 and CDR2: SGHAT, FQNNGV. V lost 2 bases and J 4 bases, leaving 8 bases between the germline ends. This CDR3 contains 14 residues. CDR3: CASSLRGATGELFF. DNA for the CDR3: TGTGCCAGCAGCTTACGGGGGGCCACCGGGGAGCTGTTTTTT.

This sequence joins TRBV24-1 and TRBJ2-1, with D tentatively TRBD2 (6 bases). This CDR3 has 16 residues. Per germline, CDR1 KGHDR and CDR2 SFDVKD. The V end lost 4 bases, the J end lost 3 bases, and 15 bases lay between the germline ends. The DNA for the CDR3 is TGTGCCACCAGTGACCCTCGACTAGTCAACTACAATGAGCAGTTCTTC. Amino acid sequence: CATSDPRLVNYNEQFF.

The rearrangement joins TRBV18 to TRBJ1-5, with 7 nucleotides matching TRBD1. The CDR3 extends over 16 amino acids. V was clipped by 3 bases and J by 0 bases; unmatched bases: 5. Germline V lookup: CDR1 KGHSH, CDR2 LQKENI. CDR3 DNA: TGTGCCAGCTCACCGGGACAGATCGATAGCAATCAGCCCCAGCATTTT. This gives the protein CASSPGQIDSNQPQHF.

The V call is TRBV9, the J call TRBJ2-4, with 7 bases fitting TRBD2. V was pared by 3 bases and J by 2 bases, with 5 bases of the junction left unmatched. This CDR3 is 15 amino acids long. Germline values: CDR1 SGDLS, CDR2 YYNGEE. CDR3 amino acids: CASSGREGTKNIQYF. CDR3 coding DNA: TGTGCCAGCAGCGGGAGGGAGGGAACCAAAAACATTCAGTACTTC. Full variable domain (outside the CDR3, taken from reference TRBV9 and TRBJ2-4): DSGVTQTPKHLITATGQRVTLRCSPRSGDLSVYWYQQSLDQGLQFLIQYYNGEERAKGNILERFSAQQFPDLHSELNLSSLELGDSALYFCASSGREGTKNIQYFGAGTRLSVL.

This clone was seen just once. At one end, the junction sequence differs from germline, possibly due to a read error. This chain uses TRBV29-1 with TRBJ2-1; 11 bases align to TRBD2. Per germline, CDR1 SQVTM and CDR2 ANQGSEA. The CDR3 extends over 13 amino acids. CDR3 sequence: CSVDISGGVRWLF. DNA of the CDR3: TGCAGCGTTGATATTAGCGGGGGGGTGAGGTGGCTCTTC.

The rearrangement uses TRBV7-2 and TRBJ1-2, with D possibly being TRBD1 (5 bases). This CDR3 has 13 residues. V lost 2 bases, J lost 5 bases, and 9 bases lay in between. CDR1 is SGHTA, CDR2 FQGNSA, per germline. DNA of the CDR3: TGTGCCAGCAGCTTACAGGGAAGGTATGGCTACACCTTC. Translation: CASSLQGRYGYTF.

The chain employs TRBV5-5 and TRBJ1-3; unclear D gene. The CDR3 is 14 amino acids. V gave up 6 bases and J gave up 0 bases, with 10 bases separating them. The germline gives CDR1 SGHKS, CDR2 YYEKEE (reference sequence). CDR3 protein: CASTVPGSGNTIYF. The CDR3 DNA is TGTGCCAGCACAGTACCGGGCTCTGGAAACACCATATATTTT.

The rearrangement uses TRBV15 and TRBJ2-7; the D gene is possibly TRBD1 (6 bases). The germline V and J ends were trimmed by 1 base and 1 base, with 11 bases remaining between them. This CDR3 has 15 amino acids. Germline CDR1 reads LNHNV; CDR2 reads YYDKDF (reference sequence). The CDR3 DNA is TGTGCCACCAGCAGAGGTCGGACAGAGTCCTACGAGCAGTACTTC. This gives the protein CATSRGRTESYEQYF.

The table lists this clone with a few counts. The chain recombines TRBV6-2 or TRBV6-3 with TRBJ2-7, with D possibly matching TRBD2 (5 bases). In germline, CDR1 is MNHEY, CDR2 SVGEGT. Trimming removed 0 bases from V and 3 bases from J, with 12 bases in between. The CDR3 sequence is 15 residues long. CDR3 sequence reads: CASSYSADGNYEQYF. CDR3 nucleotides: TGTGCCAGCAGTTACTCTGCAGACGGGAACTACGAGCAGTACTTC.

The chain is built from TRBV9 and TRBJ1-6; no firm D call. Germline values: CDR1 SGDLS, CDR2 YYNGEE. The CDR3 length is 18 residues. V gave up 0 bases and J gave up 0 bases, with 13 bases separating them. Here the CDR3 DNA reads TGTGCCAGCAGCGTAGGCCCCGAGGAAGTCTCCTATAATTCACCCCTCCACTTT. Translating it yields CASSVGPEEVSYNSPLHF.

This sequence joins TRBV5-1 and TRBJ1-1; no firm D call. The CDR3 length is 15 residues. Trimming shortened V by 0 bases and J by 4 bases, and 13 bases separated the two germline ends. Looked up from germline, CDR1 is SGHRS and CDR2 is YFSETQ. CDR3 in amino acids: CASSLVPGLGTEAFF. For the CDR3, the DNA is TGCGCCAGCAGCTTGGTTCCGGGTTTAGGCACTGAAGCTTTCTTT.

This chain links TRBV19 with TRBJ1-5; D perhaps matches TRBD1 (5 bases). Trimming removed 5 bases at V and 7 bases at J, with 18 bases between. Germline V gene sequence: CDR1 LNHDA, CDR2 SQIVND (reference sequence). The CDR3 loop spans 15 amino acids. The CDR3 loop is CASSPAGGWGQPQHF. The CDR3 DNA sequence: TGTGCCAGTAGTCCCGCCGGGGGGTGGGGGCAGCCCCAGCATTTT.

This clone was observed once. V and J are TRBV10-3 and TRBJ2-7; D perhaps matches TRBD1 (6 bases). Germline V gives CDR1 ENHRY, CDR2 SYGVKD. CDR3 size: 16 residues. V was shortened by 3 bases and J by 0 bases, with 15 bases between the two germline ends. Here the CDR3 reads CAISEIGNRASYEQYF. The CDR3 region has the DNA TGTGCCATCAGTGAAATCGGTAACAGGGCCTCCTACGAGCAGTACTTC.

J is TRBJ1-1 and V is TRBV4-3; D perhaps matches TRBD1 (5 bases). V dropped 0 bases and J dropped 6 bases, with 14 bases sitting between them. Germline V gene lookup returns CDR1 LGHNA and CDR2 YSLEER. There are 15 residues in the CDR3. CDR3 nucleotides: TGCGCCAGCAGCCAAGATCGGTGGGCGGGACCTGAAGCTTTCTTT. Translating gives CASSQDRWAGPEAFF.

This clone appeared a few times. V usage is TRBV7-2 and J usage is TRBJ1-2; D unclear. Germline CDR1 reads SGHTA; CDR2 reads FQGNSA. The ends were cut back, 4 bases at V and 0 bases at J, with 15 bases in the middle. The CDR3 totals 16 residues. The CDR3 DNA reads as TGTGCCAGCAGCTCTCAACCGGGGATTTCTAACTATGGCTACACCTTC. Protein product: CASSSQPGISNYGYTF.

This clone was seen a single time. The chain uses TRBV27 and TRBJ1-6; tentatively, D is TRBD1 (6 bases). This CDR3 spans 15 amino acids. Per germline, CDR1 MNHEY and CDR2 SMNVEV (reference sequence). Trimming took 6 bases from V and 6 from J, leaving 15 bases between them. CDR3: CASSPVGQPNSPLHF. The CDR3 bases are TGTGCCAGCAGCCCCGTAGGACAGCCTAATTCACCCCTCCACTTT.

V and J are TRBV19 and TRBJ2-7; D gene uncertain. From germline, CDR1 is LNHDA and CDR2 SQIVND (reference sequence). Trimming took off 5 bases at V and 2 bases at J, with 16 bases between the two ends. The CDR3 has 15 residues. The CDR3 protein is CASSLRPIATYEQYF. CDR3 coding DNA: TGTGCCAGTAGTCTCAGACCCATAGCAACCTACGAGCAGTACTTC.